This T cell receptor (beta chain) came from a study of CD8+ T cells in alopecia areata. After isolation, RNA underwent reverse transcription to generate cDNA as the sequencing template. Here immunoSEQ multiplex PCR was the method, and the copy in TCRdb shows in-frame clones only, minus some. Among around 110,000 clones listed, 84% were seen once. The treatment was: oral pan-JAK inhibitor, 5-10 mg twice daily. V dropped 0 bases and J dropped 4 bases, with 12 bases sitting between them. CDR1 and CDR2 from the germline V gene are ENHRY and SYGVKD. The CDR3 loop spans 15 amino acids. This receptor was identified in a human donor with alopecia areata. J is TRBJ1-1 and V is TRBV10-3; D is ambiguous. The specimen comprised CD8+ T cells sorted from blood, sampled at week 24, from a patient treated with tofacitinib. In DNA form, the CDR3 reads TGTGCCATCAGTGAGTCGTGGTCCCCGATCACTGAAGCTTTCTTT. It is translated as CAISESWSPITEAFF.